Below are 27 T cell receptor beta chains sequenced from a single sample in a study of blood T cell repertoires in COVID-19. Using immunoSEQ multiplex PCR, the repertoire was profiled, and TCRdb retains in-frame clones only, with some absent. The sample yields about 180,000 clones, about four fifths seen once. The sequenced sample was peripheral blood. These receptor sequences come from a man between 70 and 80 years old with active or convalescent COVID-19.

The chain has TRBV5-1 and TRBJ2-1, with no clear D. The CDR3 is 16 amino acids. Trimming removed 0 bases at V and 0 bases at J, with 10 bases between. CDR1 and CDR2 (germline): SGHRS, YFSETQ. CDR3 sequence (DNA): TGCGCCAGCAGCTTGGCTGGCCCCAGCTCCTACAATGAGCAGTTCTTC. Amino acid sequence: CASSLAGPSSYNEQFF.

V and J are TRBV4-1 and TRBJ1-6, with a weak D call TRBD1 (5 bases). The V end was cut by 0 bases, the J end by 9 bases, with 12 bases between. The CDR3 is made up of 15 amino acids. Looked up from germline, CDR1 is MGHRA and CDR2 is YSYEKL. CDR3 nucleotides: TGCGCCAGCAGCCAAGATCCTGGGGCAGGTTCACCCCTCCACTTT. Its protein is CASSQDPGAGSPLHF.

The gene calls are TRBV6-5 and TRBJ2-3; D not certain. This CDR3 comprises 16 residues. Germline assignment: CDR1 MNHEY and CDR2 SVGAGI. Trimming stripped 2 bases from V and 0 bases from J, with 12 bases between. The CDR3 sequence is CASSYGLFSSTDTQYF. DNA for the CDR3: TGTGCCAGCAGTTACGGGCTTTTTTCTAGCACAGATACGCAGTATTTT.

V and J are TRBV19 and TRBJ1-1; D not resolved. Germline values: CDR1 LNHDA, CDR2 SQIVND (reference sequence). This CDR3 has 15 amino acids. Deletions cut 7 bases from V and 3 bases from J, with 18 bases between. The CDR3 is CASKKGPSGDTEAFF. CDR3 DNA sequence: TGTGCCAGTAAGAAGGGCCCCTCCGGGGACACTGAAGCTTTCTTT.

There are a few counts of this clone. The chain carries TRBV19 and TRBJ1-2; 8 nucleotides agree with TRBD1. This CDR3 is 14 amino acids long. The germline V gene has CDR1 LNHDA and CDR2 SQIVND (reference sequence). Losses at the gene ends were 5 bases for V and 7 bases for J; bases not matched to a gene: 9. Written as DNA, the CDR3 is TGTGCCAGTAGTCCGGGACAGGTGAGGAGTGGCTACACCTTC. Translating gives CASSPGQVRSGYTF.

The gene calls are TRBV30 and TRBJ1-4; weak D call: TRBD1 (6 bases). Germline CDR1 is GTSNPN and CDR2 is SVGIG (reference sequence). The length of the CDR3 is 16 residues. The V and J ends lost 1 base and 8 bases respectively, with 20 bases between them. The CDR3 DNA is TGTGCCTGGAGTGAAAGACAGACCTACAGGGCGGAAAAACTGTTTTTT. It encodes CAWSERQTYRAEKLFF.

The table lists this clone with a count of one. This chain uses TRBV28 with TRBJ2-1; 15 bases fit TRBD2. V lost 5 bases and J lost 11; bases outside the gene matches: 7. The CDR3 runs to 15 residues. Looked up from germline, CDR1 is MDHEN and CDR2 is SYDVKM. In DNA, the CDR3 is TGTGCCAGCAGTCCCCTAGGACTAGCGGGAGGGCAGCAGTTCTTC. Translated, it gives CASSPLGLAGGQQFF.

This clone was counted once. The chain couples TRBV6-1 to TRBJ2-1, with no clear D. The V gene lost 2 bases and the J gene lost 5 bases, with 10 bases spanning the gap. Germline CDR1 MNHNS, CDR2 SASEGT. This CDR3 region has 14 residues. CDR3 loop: CASSEPNSNNEQFF. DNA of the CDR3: TGTGCCAGCAGTGAACCCAATTCCAACAATGAGCAGTTCTTC.

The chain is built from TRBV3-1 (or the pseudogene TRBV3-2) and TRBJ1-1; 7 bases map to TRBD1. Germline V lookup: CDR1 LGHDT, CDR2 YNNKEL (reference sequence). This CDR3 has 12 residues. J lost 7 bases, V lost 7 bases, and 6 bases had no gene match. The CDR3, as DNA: TGTGCCAGCAAGAGGGGGCCCGGTGAAGCTTTCTTT. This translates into CASKRGPGEAFF.

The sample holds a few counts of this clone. The CDR3 loop reads CASSLGGLGKNNEQFF. The CDR3, as DNA: TGTGCCAGCAGCTTGGGCGGATTAGGAAAAAACAATGAGCAGTTCTTC. This rearrangement joins TRBV5-4 to TRBJ2-1; the D is unclear. This CDR3 is 16 amino acids long. The V gene's germline CDR1 is SGHNT and CDR2 YYREEE (reference sequence). With 0 bases removed from V and 5 bases from J, the gap between germline ends came to 15 bases.

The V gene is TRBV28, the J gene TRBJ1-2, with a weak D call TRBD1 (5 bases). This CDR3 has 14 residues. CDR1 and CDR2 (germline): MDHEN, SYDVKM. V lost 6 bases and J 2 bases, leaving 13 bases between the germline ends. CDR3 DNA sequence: TGTGCCAGCAGCTCCGTGGGGGGAAACTATGGCTACACCTTC. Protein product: CASSSVGGNYGYTF.

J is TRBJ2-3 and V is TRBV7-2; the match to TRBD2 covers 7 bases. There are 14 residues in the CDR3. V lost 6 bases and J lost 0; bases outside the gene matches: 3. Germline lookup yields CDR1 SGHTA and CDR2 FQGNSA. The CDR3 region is CASRPSGSTDTQYF. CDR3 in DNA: TGTGCCAGCAGGCCTAGCGGAAGCACAGATACGCAGTATTTT.

The CDR3 here is CAWAGLLSSGNTIYF. DNA for the CDR3: TGTGCCTGGGCAGGGTTACTAAGCTCTGGAAACACCATATATTTT. The V gene is TRBV30, the J gene TRBJ1-3; D is perhaps TRBD1 (5 bases). Germline V gives CDR1 GTSNPN, CDR2 SVGIG (reference sequence). V was clipped by 5 bases and J by 0 bases, with 14 bases between them. The CDR3 is made up of 15 amino acids. The variable domain in full, completed from reference TRBV30 and TRBJ1-3, reads SQTIHQWPATLVQPVGSPLSLECTVEGTSNPNLYWYRQAAGRGLQLLFYSVGIGQISSEVPQNLSASRPQDRQFILSSKKLLLSDSGFYLCAWAGLLSSGNTIYFGEGSWLTVV.

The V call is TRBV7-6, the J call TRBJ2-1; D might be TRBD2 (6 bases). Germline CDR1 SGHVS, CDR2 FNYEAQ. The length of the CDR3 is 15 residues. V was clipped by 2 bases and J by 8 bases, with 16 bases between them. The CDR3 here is CASSLRLGEFDEQFF. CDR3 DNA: TGTGCCAGCAGCTTACGACTAGGGGAGTTCGATGAGCAGTTCTTC.

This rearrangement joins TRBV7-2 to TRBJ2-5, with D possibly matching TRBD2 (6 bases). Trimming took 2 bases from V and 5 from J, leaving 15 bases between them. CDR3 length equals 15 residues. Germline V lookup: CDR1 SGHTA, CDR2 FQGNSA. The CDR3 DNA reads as TGTGCCAGCAGCTTACCGTCGGAGGGATTGGAGACCCAGTACTTC. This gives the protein CASSLPSEGLETQYF.

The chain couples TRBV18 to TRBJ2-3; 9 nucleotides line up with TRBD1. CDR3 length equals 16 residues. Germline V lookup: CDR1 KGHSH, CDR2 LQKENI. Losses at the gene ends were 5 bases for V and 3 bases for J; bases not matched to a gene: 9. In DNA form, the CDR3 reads TGTGCCAGCTCATCCCGGACAGGGGCGGTGACAGATACGCAGTATTTT. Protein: CASSSRTGAVTDTQYF.

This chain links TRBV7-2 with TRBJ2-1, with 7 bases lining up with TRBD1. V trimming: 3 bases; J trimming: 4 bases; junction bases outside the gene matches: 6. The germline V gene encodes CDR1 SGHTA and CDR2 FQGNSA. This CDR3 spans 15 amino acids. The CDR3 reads CASSFRGRGYNEQFF. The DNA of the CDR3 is TGTGCCAGCAGCTTCAGGGGGAGAGGTTACAATGAGCAGTTCTTC.

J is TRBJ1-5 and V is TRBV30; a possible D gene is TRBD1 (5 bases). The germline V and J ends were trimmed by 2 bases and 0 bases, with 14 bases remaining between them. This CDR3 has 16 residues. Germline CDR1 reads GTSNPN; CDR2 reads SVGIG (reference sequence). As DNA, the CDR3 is TGTGCCTGGAGTCTCCCGGGACTCACTAGCAATCAGCCCCAGCATTTT. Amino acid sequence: CAWSLPGLTSNQPQHF.

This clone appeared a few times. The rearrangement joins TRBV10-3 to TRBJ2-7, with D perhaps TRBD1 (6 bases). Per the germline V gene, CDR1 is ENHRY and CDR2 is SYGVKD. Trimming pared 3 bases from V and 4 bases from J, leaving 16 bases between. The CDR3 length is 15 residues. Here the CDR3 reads CAISEVQGPSYEQYF. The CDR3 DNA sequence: TGTGCCATCAGTGAAGTCCAGGGGCCAAGTTACGAGCAGTACTTC.

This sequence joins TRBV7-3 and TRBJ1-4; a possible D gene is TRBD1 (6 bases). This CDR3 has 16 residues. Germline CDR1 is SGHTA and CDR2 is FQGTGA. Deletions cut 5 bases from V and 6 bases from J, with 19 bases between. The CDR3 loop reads CASSPRGWGFDEKLFF. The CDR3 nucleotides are TGTGCCAGCAGCCCAAGGGGGTGGGGATTTGATGAAAAACTGTTTTTT.

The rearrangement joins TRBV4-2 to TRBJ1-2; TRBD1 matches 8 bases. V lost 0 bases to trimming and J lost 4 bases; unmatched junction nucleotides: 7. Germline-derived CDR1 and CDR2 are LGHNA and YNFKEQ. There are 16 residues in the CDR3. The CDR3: CASSQDRGQGGYGYTF. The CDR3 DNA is TGTGCCAGCAGCCAAGATCGAGGACAGGGAGGCTATGGCTACACCTTC.

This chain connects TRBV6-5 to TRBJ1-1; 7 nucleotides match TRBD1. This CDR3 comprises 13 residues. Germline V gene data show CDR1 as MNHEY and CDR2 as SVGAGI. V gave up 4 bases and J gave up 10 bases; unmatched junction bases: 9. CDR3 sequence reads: CASSSGQDRGAFF. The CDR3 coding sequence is TGTGCCAGCAGTTCCGGACAGGACAGAGGAGCTTTCTTT.

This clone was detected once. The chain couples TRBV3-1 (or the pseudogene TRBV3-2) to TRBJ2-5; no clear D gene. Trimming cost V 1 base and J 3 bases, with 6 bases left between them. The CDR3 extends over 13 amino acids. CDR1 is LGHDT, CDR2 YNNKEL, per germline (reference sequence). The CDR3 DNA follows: TGTGCCAGCAGCCAAGGAGGAGAAGAGACCCAGTACTTC. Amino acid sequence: CASSQGGEETQYF.

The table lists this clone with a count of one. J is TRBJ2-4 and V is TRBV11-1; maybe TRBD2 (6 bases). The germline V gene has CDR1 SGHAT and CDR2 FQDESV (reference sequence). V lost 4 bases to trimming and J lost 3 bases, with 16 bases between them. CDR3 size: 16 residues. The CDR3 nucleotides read TGTGCCAGCAGCTACGGACTACCCATAGTCAAAAACATTCAGTACTTC. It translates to CASSYGLPIVKNIQYF.

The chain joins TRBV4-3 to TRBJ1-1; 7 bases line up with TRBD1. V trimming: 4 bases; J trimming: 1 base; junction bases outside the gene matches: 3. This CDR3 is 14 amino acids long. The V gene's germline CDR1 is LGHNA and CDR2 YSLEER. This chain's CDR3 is CASSRAGGNTEAFF. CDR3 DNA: TGCGCCAGCAGCCGAGCAGGGGGGAACACTGAAGCTTTCTTT.

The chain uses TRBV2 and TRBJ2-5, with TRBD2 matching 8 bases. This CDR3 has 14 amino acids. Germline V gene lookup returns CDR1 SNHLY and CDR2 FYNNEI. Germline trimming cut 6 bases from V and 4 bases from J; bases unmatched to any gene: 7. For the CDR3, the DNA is TGTGCCAGCAGAGATCCCCGGGGGGGAGAGACCCAGTACTTC. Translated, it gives CASRDPRGGETQYF.

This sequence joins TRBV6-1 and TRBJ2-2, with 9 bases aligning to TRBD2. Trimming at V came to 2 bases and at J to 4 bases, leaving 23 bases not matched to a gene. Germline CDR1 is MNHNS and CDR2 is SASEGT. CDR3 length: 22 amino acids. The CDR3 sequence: CASSETGLWLAGSSAPTGELFF. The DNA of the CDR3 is TGTGCCAGCAGTGAAACGGGACTATGGCTAGCGGGATCCTCCGCACCCACCGGGGAGCTGTTTTTT.